This T cell receptor (beta chain) was obtained from a study of vaccination and CD4 T cells after COVID-19. Study observations and caveats: A median 86.3% of convalescent patients' SARS-CoV-2-reactive clones emerged only after vaccination.

Germline V lookup: CDR1 MNHNS, CDR2 SASEGT. V lost 6 bases to trimming and J lost 3 bases, with 17 bases between them. CDR3 length equals 15 residues. The treatment: approximately nine-day PBMC culture with coronavirus spike peptide pools or control peptides (ViraFEST assay). This clonotype was seen a handful of times. The antigen is not known. The Oncomine TCR Beta short-read assay was applied to DNA of cultured CD4+ T cells. TCRdb fed the PCR reads into MiXCR, producing one record per CDR3 protein. The sample records around 12,000 distinct CDR3 sequences, 36% being singletons. The TCR originated in a human donor with COVID-19. The chain combines TRBV6-1 with TRBJ1-2; no reliable D call. The material sequenced was cultured CD4+ T cells from blood. The CDR3 region is CASRATDGYYYGYTF. DNA for the CDR3: TGTGCCAGCAGGGCGACGGACGGGTACTACTATGGCTACACCTTC.